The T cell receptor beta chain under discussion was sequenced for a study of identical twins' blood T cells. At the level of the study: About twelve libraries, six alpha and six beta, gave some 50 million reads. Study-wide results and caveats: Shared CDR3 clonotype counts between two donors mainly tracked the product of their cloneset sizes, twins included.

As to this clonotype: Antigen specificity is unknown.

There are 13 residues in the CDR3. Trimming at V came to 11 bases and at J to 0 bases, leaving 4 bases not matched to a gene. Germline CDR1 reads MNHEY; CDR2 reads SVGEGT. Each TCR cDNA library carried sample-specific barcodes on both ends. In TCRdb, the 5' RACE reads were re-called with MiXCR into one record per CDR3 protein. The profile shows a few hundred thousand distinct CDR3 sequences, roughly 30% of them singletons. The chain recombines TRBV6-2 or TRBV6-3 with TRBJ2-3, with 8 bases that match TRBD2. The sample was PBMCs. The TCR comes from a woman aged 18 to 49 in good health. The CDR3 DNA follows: TGTGCCGGGCGGGGGGCTAGCACAGATACGCAGTATTTT. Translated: CAGRGASTDTQYF.